The text below deals with one TCR beta chain. Germline V gene lookup returns CDR1 SGHTA and CDR2 FQGNSA. The CDR3 is 16 amino acids. The trim removed 5 bases at V and 3 bases at J, leaving 10 bases unmatched. As originally analysed: Estimates of nucleated cell counts were drawn from the amplification of reference gene primers. The table came from immunoSEQ multiplex PCR; TCRdb's copy has only in-frame clones and leaves some out. V and J calls and clone size are given by that table; D and trimming were obtained from the DNA. In the table there are around 300,000 clones, 88% of which are singletons. This entry belongs to a study of blood T cell repertoires in COVID-19.

The chain has TRBV7-2 and TRBJ1-5, with 7 bases fitting TRBD1. The clonotype comes from a woman in her 50s with active or convalescent COVID-19. Sequenced sample: peripheral blood. CDR3 DNA sequence: TGTGCCAGCAGCCCAACCCCGGGACAGAACAATCAGCCCCAGCATTTT. It yields the protein CASSPTPGQNNQPQHF.